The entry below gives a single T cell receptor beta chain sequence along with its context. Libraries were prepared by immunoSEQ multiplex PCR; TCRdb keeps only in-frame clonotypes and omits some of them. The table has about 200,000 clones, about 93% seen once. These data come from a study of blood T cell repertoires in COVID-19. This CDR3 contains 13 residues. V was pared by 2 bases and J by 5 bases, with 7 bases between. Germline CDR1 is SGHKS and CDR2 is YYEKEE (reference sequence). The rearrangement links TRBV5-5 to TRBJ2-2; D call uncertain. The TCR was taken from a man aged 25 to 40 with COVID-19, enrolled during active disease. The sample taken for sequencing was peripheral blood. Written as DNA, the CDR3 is TGTGCCAGCAGCTTTTCCCCTACCGGGGAGCTGTTTTTT. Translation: CASSFSPTGELFF.